These 23 T cell receptor beta chains came from one sample sequenced in a study of response to subunit inactivated influenza vaccine. MiXCR, run by TCRdb on the RT-PCR reads, gives a single entry per CDR3 protein. This table has more than 700,000 distinct CDR3 sequences, approximately 21% appearing once. This material consisted of PBMCs from blood, taken 4 to 6 days after vaccination. The receptors derive from a man aged 50-60 years who received an inactivated influenza vaccine.

This chain joins TRBV4-1 and TRBJ2-3, with 13 bases lining up with TRBD2. Germline lookup yields CDR1 MGHRA and CDR2 YSYEKL. This CDR3 is 16 amino acids long. J was trimmed by 3 bases and V by 4 bases; bases with no gene match: 4. The CDR3 protein is CASSLSGLAGTDTQYF. CDR3 nucleotide sequence: TGCGCCAGCAGCCTATCGGGACTAGCGGGAACAGATACGCAGTATTTT.

This clonotype has a count of ten or more. The V gene is TRBV20-1, the J gene TRBJ1-2; TRBD1 is a possible D gene (6 bases). The CDR3 is 14 residues long. Trimming cost V 0 bases and J 9 bases, with 17 bases left between them. Germline V gene lookup returns CDR1 DFQATT and CDR2 SNEGSKA (reference sequence). The CDR3 is CSARDVRGSESYTF. The CDR3 DNA follows: TGCAGTGCTAGAGATGTGAGGGGGTCAGAGAGCTACACCTTC.

The genes are TRBV20-1 and TRBJ2-5; D not certain. V lost 0 bases and J 5 bases, leaving 16 bases between the germline ends. The CDR3 sequence is 15 residues long. Germline CDR1 reads DFQATT; CDR2 reads SNEGSKA (reference sequence). The CDR3 DNA reads as TGCAGTGCTAGAGATGTCCTTTCATTTACGGAGACCCAGTACTTC. Translated: CSARDVLSFTETQYF.

This clonotype was picked up a small number of times. The genes are TRBV7-9 and TRBJ1-2; 9 bases align to TRBD1. V trimming: 4 bases; J trimming: 4 bases; junction bases outside the gene matches: 7. The CDR3 has 15 residues. Germline V lookup: CDR1 SEHNR, CDR2 FQNEAQ (reference sequence). CDR3 sequence reads: CASSSHRGRSYGYTF. In DNA form, the CDR3 reads TGTGCCAGCAGCTCACACAGGGGGCGGTCCTATGGCTACACCTTC.

In its sample, this clonotype was seen a few times. The V call is TRBV18, the J call TRBJ2-2; D uncertain. Per germline, CDR1 KGHSH and CDR2 LQKENI. V lost 8 bases to trimming and J lost 4 bases, with 8 bases between them. CDR3 length equals 12 residues. The CDR3 DNA sequence: TGTGCCAGCCACCGACCCACCGGGGAGCTGTTTTTT. Its protein is CASHRPTGELFF.

This clonotype was detected once. The J gene is TRBJ2-3, the V gene TRBV7-9; no definite D call. Germline V lookup: CDR1 SEHNR, CDR2 FQNEAQ (reference sequence). Deletions cut 6 bases from V and 2 bases from J, with 9 bases between. The CDR3 is 13 residues long. CDR3 nucleotide sequence: TGTGCCAGCAGTCGCCCAGTCACAGATACGCAGTATTTT. It is translated as CASSRPVTDTQYF. The full variable domain, in which reference TRBV7-9 and TRBJ2-3 provide the parts outside the CDR3, is DTGVSQNPRHKITKRGQNVTFRCDPISEHNRLYWYRQTLGQGPEFLTYFQNEAQLEKSRLLSDRFSAERPKGSFSTLEIQRTEQGDSAMYLCASSRPVTDTQYFGPGTRLTVL.

The chain links TRBV20-1 to TRBJ1-1; TRBD1 aligns across 7 bases. The V and J ends lost 5 bases and 2 bases, in that order; junction bases with no gene match: 8. The CDR3 contains 14 residues. Germline V gene data show CDR1 as DFQATT and CDR2 as SNEGSKA (reference sequence). The CDR3 DNA reads TGCAGTGCTCGAAGGGGGCACCTTAACACTGAAGCTTTCTTT. Residues: CSARRGHLNTEAFF.

This chain connects TRBV4-1 to TRBJ1-5; TRBD1 might be the D (5 bases). V lost 0 bases and J lost 2, with 11 bases in between. Germline V lookup: CDR1 MGHRA, CDR2 YSYEKL. The CDR3 extends over 16 amino acids. The CDR3 loop reads CASSQEGGVGNQPQHF. CDR3 coding DNA: TGCGCCAGCAGCCAAGAGGGGGGGGTCGGCAATCAGCCCCAGCATTTT.

This clonotype was counted at least ten times. V is TRBV7-2 and J is TRBJ2-7; 7 nucleotides align to TRBD1. The V and J ends lost 1 base and 5 bases, in that order; junction bases with no gene match: 2. Germline V gene lookup returns CDR1 SGHTA and CDR2 FQGNSA. The CDR3 extends over 13 amino acids. The CDR3 loop is CASSLVTGNEQYF. The CDR3 nucleotides read TGTGCCAGCAGCTTAGTGACAGGGAACGAGCAGTACTTC.

This clonotype has just a few counts. This chain connects TRBV4-1 to TRBJ1-4; D not resolved. CDR3 length: 13 residues. The V end lost 1 base, the J end lost 7 bases, and 7 bases lay between the germline ends. Germline V gene sequence: CDR1 MGHRA, CDR2 YSYEKL. CDR3 nucleotides: TGCGCCAGCAGCCAAGTTATTGTTGAAAAACTGTTTTTT. Translation: CASSQVIVEKLFF.

The J gene is TRBJ2-3, the V gene TRBV20-1; D may be TRBD2 (5 bases). The CDR3 totals 14 residues. Trimming shortened V by 5 bases and J by 0 bases, and 12 bases separated the two germline ends. Per germline, CDR1 DFQATT and CDR2 SNEGSKA (reference sequence). CDR3 nucleotides: TGCAGTGCTGTTACTAGTCAAAGCACAGATACGCAGTATTTT. Protein sequence: CSAVTSQSTDTQYF.

Concerning this clonotype: A single base separates this from a much larger clone, so it may be a read error. The chain carries TRBV4-2 and TRBJ2-7, with D possibly TRBD2 on 5 matching bases. The length of the CDR3 is 15 residues. The germline CDR1 and CDR2 sequences are LGHNA and YNFKEQ. V was cut by 0 bases and J by 4 bases, with 13 bases left in between. The CDR3: CASSQEARGLYEQYF. DNA for the CDR3: TGTGCCAGCAGCCAAGAAGCGCGAGGGCTGTACGAGCAGTACTTC.

This clonotype appeared a few times. Mismatch with germline at one junction end may stem from a read error. J is TRBJ1-5 and V is TRBV7-9; no reliable D call. This CDR3 spans 12 amino acids. Germline V lookup: CDR1 SEHNR, CDR2 FQNEAQ (reference sequence). The CDR3 nucleotides read TGTGCCAGCAGCAGAAGCAGTCAGCCCCAGCATTTT. This gives the protein CASSRSSQPQHF.

The rearrangement joins TRBV28 to TRBJ2-5; TRBD2 agrees at 16 bases. In germline, CDR1 is MDHEN, CDR2 SYDVKM. Trimming cost V 3 bases and J 4 bases; bases outside gene matches: 11. The CDR3 sequence is 19 residues long. The CDR3 DNA follows: TGTGCCAGCAGTTTCTTTCCTGGGACTAGCGGGAGGGTTTCAGAGACCCAGTACTTC. Protein sequence: CASSFFPGTSGRVSETQYF.

This chain joins TRBV20-1 and TRBJ1-4; unclear D gene. Trimming cost V 6 bases and J 7 bases, with 21 bases left between them. CDR3 length: 15 amino acids. In germline, CDR1 is DFQATT, CDR2 SNEGSKA (reference sequence). CDR3 residues: CSAPKSISPGEKLFF. The CDR3 bases are TGCAGTGCGCCTAAGTCAATCTCCCCAGGTGAAAAACTGTTTTTT.

This clonotype was recorded a few times. V usage is TRBV11-3 and J usage is TRBJ2-1; 7 bases match TRBD2. J gave up 0 bases and V 0 bases, and 5 bases lay outside the gene matches. Germline V gene data show CDR1 as SGHNT and CDR2 as YENEEA. The CDR3 sequence is 17 residues long. CDR3 DNA: TGTGCCAGCAGCTTAGATGGGGGAGGGAGCTCCTACAATGAGCAGTTCTTC. As protein: CASSLDGGGSSYNEQFF.

This clonotype was seen more than once but under ten times. The V and J genes are TRBV28 and TRBJ2-7; TRBD2 matches at 8 bases. V gave up 9 bases and J gave up 2 bases; unmatched junction bases: 9. This CDR3 is 14 amino acids long. Germline lookup yields CDR1 MDHEN and CDR2 SYDVKM. The CDR3 spells CASFGLAGPYEQYF. In DNA, the CDR3 is TGTGCCAGTTTTGGACTAGCCGGGCCCTACGAGCAGTACTTC.

This clonotype was found many times. The chain is built from TRBV20-1 and TRBJ2-1; possibly TRBD1 for D (6 bases). This CDR3 has 12 residues. V was clipped by 2 bases and J by 9 bases, with 11 bases between them. Germline-derived CDR1 and CDR2 are DFQATT and SNEGSKA (reference sequence). CDR3 region: CSARPTGTEQFF. The CDR3 nucleotides read TGCAGTGCTAGACCTACAGGGACTGAGCAGTTCTTC.

This clonotype has only a few counts. The chain recombines TRBV7-9 with TRBJ2-3; D not certain. V lost 0 bases and J 6 bases, leaving 10 bases between the germline ends. Germline CDR1 and CDR2: SEHNR and FQNEAQ (reference sequence). The CDR3 runs 14 residues. The CDR3 loop reads CASSLAGRGDTQYF. CDR3 coding DNA: TGTGCCAGCAGCTTAGCGGGTCGTGGGGATACGCAGTATTTT.

This chain joins TRBV20-1 and TRBJ1-1; the match to TRBD1 covers 8 bases. V lost 3 bases and J lost 11; bases outside the gene matches: 5. The germline gives CDR1 DFQATT, CDR2 SNEGSKA (reference sequence). This CDR3 contains 11 residues. CDR3 residues: CSASLDRVAFF. CDR3 DNA: TGCAGTGCTAGCCTGGACAGGGTTGCTTTCTTT.

This chain uses TRBV20-1 with TRBJ2-4, with D perhaps TRBD1 (5 bases). The V gene's germline CDR1 is DFQATT and CDR2 SNEGSKA (reference sequence). Between the trimmed V and J ends, which lost 5 bases and 2 bases, there was a span of 10 bases. The CDR3 loop spans 13 amino acids. This chain's CDR3 is CSAHWTPKNIQYF. The CDR3 DNA reads TGCAGTGCTCATTGGACACCCAAAAACATTCAGTACTTC.

The V gene is TRBV19, the J gene TRBJ2-7, with D tentatively TRBD1 or TRBD2 (6 bases each). The CDR3 is 15 amino acids. Per germline, CDR1 LNHDA and CDR2 SQIVND (reference sequence). Trimming stripped 5 bases from V and 1 base from J, with 15 bases between. In DNA form, the CDR3 reads TGTGCCAGTAGTCCCCAGGGAGGACAGTCCTACGAGCAGTACTTC. The encoded protein is CASSPQGGQSYEQYF.

This chain uses TRBV20-1 with TRBJ2-2; the match to TRBD2 covers 10 bases. Germline CDR1 reads DFQATT; CDR2 reads SNEGSKA (reference sequence). The trim removed 5 bases at V and 6 bases at J, leaving 6 bases unmatched. The CDR3 contains 14 residues. The CDR3 spells CSARKRGGPGELFF. The DNA for the CDR3 is TGCAGTGCTCGAAAGCGGGGGGGCCCCGGGGAGCTGTTTTTT.